These T cell receptor beta chains were read from a single sample in a study of T cells in Graves' hyperthyroidism and ophthalmopathy. TCRdb reprocessed the multiplex PCR reads with MiXCR, giving one entry per CDR3 protein. The sample includes over 250,000 distinct CDR3 sequences, roughly an eighth of them seen just once. The sequenced sample was blood. These receptors all stem from a woman aged 40 to 55 with Graves' ophthalmopathy. The CDR3 runs from the conserved cysteine through the conserved F or W. D genes are given only for firm matches. A clone size is listed for some rows: how often the clone was seen (once, few, many), or a class if it is expanded.

v_call,j_call,d_call,clone_size,cdr3_aa,cdr3_nt
TRBV27,TRBJ2-2,TRBD2,many,CASSPGLAPNTGELFF,TGTGCCAGCAGCCCGGGACTAGCGCCGAACACCGGGGAGCTGTTTTTT
TRBV3-1,TRBJ1-2,-,few,CASSQGGTPFYGYTF,TGTGCCAGCAGCCAAGGGGGGACACCATTCTATGGCTACACCTTC
TRBV7-9,TRBJ2-5,TRBD1,few,CASSYLQGAQETQYF,TGTGCCAGCAGCTATCTACAGGGGGCACAAGAGACCCAGTACTTC
TRBV3-1,TRBJ2-5,-,few,CASSQGRGIKTQYF,TGTGCCAGCAGCCAAGGACGGGGCATTAAGACCCAGTACTTC
TRBV11-2,TRBJ2-2,-,-,CASSLAIADANTGELFF,TGTGCCAGCAGCCTCGCGATAGCGGACGCGAACACCGGGGAGCTGTTTTTT
TRBV5-6,TRBJ1-5,-,few,CASSLGDKNQPQHF,TGTGCCAGCAGCTTGGGGGACAAGAATCAGCCCCAGCATTTT
TRBV2,TRBJ2-4,-,many,CASSLKDIQYF,TGTGCCAGCAGTTTAAAAGACATTCAGTACTTC
TRBV24-1,TRBJ1-2,-,few,CATGGFGGYTF,TGTGCCACCGGGGGTTTTGGTGGCTACACCTTC
TRBV11-2,TRBJ2-3,-,many,CASSFSYTDTQYF,TGTGCCAGCAGCTTTTCATACACAGATACGCAGTATTTT
TRBV5-1,TRBJ1-4,-,-,CASSLNRATNEKLFF,TGCGCCAGCAGCCTCAACAGGGCAACTAATGAAAAACTGTTTTTT
TRBV7-9,TRBJ2-1,-,few,CASGGDGLKGYNEQFF,TGTGCCAGTGGAGGGGACGGGCTTAAGGGGTACAATGAGCAGTTCTTC
TRBV2,TRBJ1-6,-,many,CASFEANSPLHF,TGTGCCAGCTTCGAAGCTAATTCACCCCTCCACTTT
TRBV12-3/TRBV12-4,TRBJ2-2,TRBD1,many,CASSSTRTGGGLRRTGELFF,TGTGCCAGCAGCTCGACCAGGACAGGGGGGGGTTTACGTCGGACCGGGGAGCTGTTTTTT
TRBV12-3/TRBV12-4,TRBJ2-5,TRBD2,many,CASSLGRSSGGGETQYF,TGTGCCAGCAGTTTAGGGAGATCTAGCGGGGGCGGGGAGACCCAGTACTTC
TRBV3-1,TRBJ2-1,-,few,CASSLQNSYNEQFF,TGTGCCAGCAGCCTACAAAATTCCTACAATGAGCAGTTCTTC
TRBV7-9,TRBJ1-3,-,many,CASSLDEGVSGNTIYF,TGTGCCAGCAGCTTAGACGAGGGGGTATCTGGAAACACCATATATTTT
TRBV14,TRBJ2-7,TRBD1,-,CASSQVGGGTGGYEQYF,TGTGCCAGCAGCCAAGTCGGCGGGGGGACAGGGGGCTACGAGCAGTACTTC
TRBV29-1,TRBJ2-3,TRBD2,many,CSVVLAGGWDTQYF,TGCAGCGTAGTACTAGCGGGGGGCTGGGATACGCAGTATTTT
TRBV2,TRBJ2-7,TRBD1,many,CASSLDRGSSYEQYF,TGTGCCAGCAGCCTGGACAGGGGGTCGTCCTACGAGCAGTACTTC
TRBV12-3/TRBV12-4,TRBJ2-1,-,many,CASSFGLASYNEQFF,TGTGCCAGCAGTTTTGGGCTAGCGAGCTACAATGAGCAGTTCTTC
TRBV20-1,TRBJ1-2,TRBD1,few,CSARDRDRGIRNYGYTF,TGCAGTGCTAGAGACCGGGACAGGGGAATTCGAAACTATGGCTACACCTTC
TRBV20-1,TRBJ1-5,-,many,CSASLRVGVQPQHF,TGCAGTGCCAGTTTGAGGGTCGGGGTGCAGCCCCAGCATTTT
TRBV12-3/TRBV12-4,TRBJ2-1,-,many,CASSSSFGSSDEQFF,TGTGCCAGCAGCTCCAGCTTCGGGAGCTCCGATGAGCAGTTCTTC
TRBV9,TRBJ2-1,-,-,CASSVVGKTNNEQFF,TGTGCCAGCAGCGTAGTTGGTAAAACCAACAATGAGCAGTTCTTC
TRBV10-3,TRBJ2-7,TRBD2,many,CAISERKSGTSVLPYEQYF,TGTGCCATCAGTGAGCGGAAAAGCGGGACTAGCGTTCTACCCTACGAGCAGTACTTC
TRBV30,TRBJ1-1,-,few,CAWSGLTNTEAFF,TGTGCCTGGAGTGGTCTCACGAACACTGAAGCTTTCTTT
TRBV20-1,TRBJ1-1,-,few,CSARTAGRTEAFF,TGCAGTGCTAGAACGGCAGGGCGGACTGAAGCTTTCTTT
TRBV4-1,TRBJ2-5,-,-,CASSQDPIQGEGETQYF,TGCGCCAGCAGCCAAGATCCAATACAGGGAGAAGGCGAGACCCAGTACTTC
TRBV7-9,TRBJ1-4,TRBD1,many,CASSRGTGGGKLFF,TGTGCCAGCAGCCGTGGGACAGGGGGAGGAAAACTGTTTTTT
TRBV28,TRBJ1-6,-,many,CASSFLENRGSPLHF,TGTGCCAGCAGTTTTCTGGAAAATCGAGGTTCACCCCTCCACTTT
TRBV2,TRBJ1-2,-,many,CASRLSGFGYTF,TGTGCCAGCAGGCTATCTGGGTTTGGCTACACCTTC
TRBV12-3/TRBV12-4,TRBJ2-3,-,many,CASSHGSTQFPQYF,TGTGCCAGCAGCCACGGTAGCACTCAATTCCCGCAGTATTTT
TRBV20-1,TRBJ2-2,-,-,CSAWATGEMFF,TGCAGTGCTTGGGCTACCGGGGAGATGTTTTTT